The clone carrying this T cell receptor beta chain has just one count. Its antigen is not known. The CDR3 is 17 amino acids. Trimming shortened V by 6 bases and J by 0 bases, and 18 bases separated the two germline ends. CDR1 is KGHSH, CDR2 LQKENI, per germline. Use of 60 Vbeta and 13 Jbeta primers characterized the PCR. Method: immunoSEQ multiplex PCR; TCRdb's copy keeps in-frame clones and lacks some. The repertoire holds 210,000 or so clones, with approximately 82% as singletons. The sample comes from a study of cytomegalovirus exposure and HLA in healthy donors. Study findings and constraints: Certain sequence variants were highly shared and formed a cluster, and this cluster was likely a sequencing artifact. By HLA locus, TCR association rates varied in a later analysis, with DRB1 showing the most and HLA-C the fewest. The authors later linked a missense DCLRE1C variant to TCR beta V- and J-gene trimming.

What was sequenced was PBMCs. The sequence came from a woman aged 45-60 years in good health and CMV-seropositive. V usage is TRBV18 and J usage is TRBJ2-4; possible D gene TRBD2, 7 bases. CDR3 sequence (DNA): TGTGCCAGCTCTGAATTGGGGGGGCGACTAGCCAAAAACATTCAGTACTTC. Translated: CASSELGGRLAKNIQYF.